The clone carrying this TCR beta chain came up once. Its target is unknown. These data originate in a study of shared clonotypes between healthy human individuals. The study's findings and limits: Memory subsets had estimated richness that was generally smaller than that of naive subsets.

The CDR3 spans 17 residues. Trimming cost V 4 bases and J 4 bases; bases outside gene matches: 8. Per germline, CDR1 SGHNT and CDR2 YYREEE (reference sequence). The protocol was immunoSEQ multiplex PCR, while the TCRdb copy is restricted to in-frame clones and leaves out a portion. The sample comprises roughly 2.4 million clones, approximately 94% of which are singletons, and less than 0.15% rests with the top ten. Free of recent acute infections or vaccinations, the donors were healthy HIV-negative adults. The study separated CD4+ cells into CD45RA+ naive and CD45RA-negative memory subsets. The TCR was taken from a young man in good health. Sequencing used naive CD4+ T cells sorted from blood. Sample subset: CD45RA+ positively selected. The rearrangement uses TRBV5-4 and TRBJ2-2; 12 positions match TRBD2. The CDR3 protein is CASSLPGLAGTTGELFF. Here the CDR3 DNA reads TGTGCCAGCAGCCTCCCGGGACTAGCGGGTACCACCGGGGAGCTGTTTTTT. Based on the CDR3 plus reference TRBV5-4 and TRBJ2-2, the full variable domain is ETGVTQSPTHLIKTRGQQVTLRCSSQSGHNTVSWYQQALGQGPQFIFQYYREEENGRGNFPPRFSGLQFPNYSSELNVNALELDDSALYLCASSLPGLAGTTGELFFGEGSRLTVL.